Below are 24 T cell receptor beta chains sequenced from a single sample in a study of blood T cell repertoires in COVID-19. Generated by immunoSEQ multiplex PCR, the TCRdb table keeps only in-frame clones and is missing some. The sample includes approximately 450,000 clones, nearly 90% of them seen just once. The sequenced sample consisted of PBMCs or T cells enriched from blood (not recorded which). The receptors here all came from a woman under 30 with acute COVID-19.

The chain recombines TRBV14 with TRBJ2-3; 8 bases fit TRBD1. Germline values: CDR1 SGHDN, CDR2 FVKESK. V was pared by 4 bases and J by 4 bases, with 4 bases of the junction left unmatched. The CDR3 totals 14 residues. CDR3 nucleotides: TGTGCCAGCAGCCCGTCGGACAGGGCAGATACGCAGTATTTT. Protein sequence: CASSPSDRADTQYF.

V gene TRBV6-4 combines with J gene TRBJ2-7; TRBD2 is a possible D gene (6 bases). V was trimmed by 0 bases and J by 7 bases, leaving 13 bases between them. Germline CDR1 MRHNA, CDR2 SNTAGT. The CDR3 is 14 residues long. The CDR3 nucleotides read TGTGCCAGCAGTGACTCGAGTAGCGGAGGGGAGCAGTACTTC. It codes for CASSDSSSGGEQYF.

V usage is TRBV28 and J usage is TRBJ2-5; 8 positions match TRBD2. This CDR3 has 17 residues. Per the germline V gene, CDR1 is MDHEN and CDR2 is SYDVKM. The J segment lost 5 bases and the V segment lost 6 bases, leaving 17 bases of the junction unmatched. The CDR3 reads CASRRRGGRGNRETQYF. The CDR3 DNA is TGTGCCAGCAGGCGGCGCGGGGGGAGGGGGAATCGGGAGACCCAGTACTTC.

The V and J genes are TRBV27 and TRBJ2-7; D might be TRBD1 (5 bases). V lost 3 bases and J 6 bases, leaving 18 bases between the germline ends. Germline assignment: CDR1 MNHEY and CDR2 SMNVEV (reference sequence). The CDR3 extends over 15 amino acids. The CDR3 DNA follows: TGTGCCAGCAGTTTGACCCCCGACAGCTTCCCCGAGCAGTACTTC. This codes for CASSLTPDSFPEQYF.

This chain uses TRBV7-9 with TRBJ2-7; 8 nucleotides match TRBD1. V was pared by 7 bases and J by 0 bases, with 8 bases of the junction left unmatched. Germline CDR1 is SEHNR and CDR2 is FQNEAQ (reference sequence). The CDR3 is 15 amino acids. This CDR3 reads CASTDSGQASYEQYF. The DNA for the CDR3 is TGTGCCAGCACCGATTCGGGACAGGCCTCCTACGAGCAGTACTTC.

V usage is TRBV5-6 and J usage is TRBJ2-7; 12 bases map to TRBD2. This CDR3 is built from 17 residues. The ends lost 0 bases at V and 2 bases at J; junction bases unmatched: 6. Germline CDR1 is SGHDT and CDR2 is YYEEEE. CDR3 amino acids: CASSLAGLAGGPYEQYF. Written as DNA, the CDR3 is TGTGCCAGCAGCTTGGCCGGGCTAGCGGGAGGGCCCTACGAGCAGTACTTC.

The chain uses TRBV5-1 and TRBJ2-7; a possible D gene is TRBD1 (5 bases). V lost 6 bases and J 5 bases, leaving 12 bases between the germline ends. The V gene's germline CDR1 is SGHRS and CDR2 YFSETQ. The CDR3 sequence is 12 residues long. CDR3 protein: CASMAGKNEQYF. DNA for the CDR3: TGCGCCAGCATGGCAGGGAAGAACGAGCAGTACTTC.

V usage is TRBV10-1 and J usage is TRBJ1-2, with D possibly TRBD1 on 5 matching bases. Germline V gives CDR1 WNHNN, CDR2 SYGVQD (reference sequence). Trimming took 5 bases from V and 2 from J, leaving 12 bases between them. The CDR3 extends over 14 amino acids. The CDR3 reads CASSPGGSNYGYTF. Written as DNA, the CDR3 is TGCGCCAGCAGTCCCGGGGGGTCCAACTATGGCTACACCTTC.

The V gene is TRBV7-2, the J gene TRBJ1-6; TRBD1 matches at 7 bases. V lost 5 bases to trimming and J lost 7 bases; unmatched junction nucleotides: 8. In germline, CDR1 is SGHTA, CDR2 FQGNSA. The CDR3 has 15 residues. CDR3 bases: TGTGCCAGCAGCCGCCAGACAGGGATGAATTCACCCCTCCACTTT. Protein: CASSRQTGMNSPLHF.

This clone was counted a single time. The chain carries TRBV5-5 and TRBJ2-2; 11 bases match TRBD2. V lost 5 bases to trimming and J lost 7 bases; unmatched junction nucleotides: 7. Germline V gene sequence: CDR1 SGHKS, CDR2 YYEKEE (reference sequence). CDR3 length equals 15 residues. The CDR3 DNA reads TGTGCCAGCAGAGGCCTAGCGGGGGGATACGGGGAGCTGTTTTTT. It encodes CASRGLAGGYGELFF.

The chain joins TRBV19 to TRBJ1-5; perhaps TRBD1 as D (5 bases). Germline CDR1 and CDR2: LNHDA and SQIVND (reference sequence). The CDR3 has 15 residues. The ends were cut back, 0 bases at V and 7 bases at J, with 13 bases in the middle. CDR3 sequence reads: CASSIDDVGGQPQHF. The CDR3 coding sequence is TGTGCCAGTAGTATAGATGATGTGGGGGGACAGCCCCAGCATTTT. Combining the CDR3 with reference TRBV19 and TRBJ1-5 gives the whole variable domain DGGITQSPKYLFRKEGQNVTLSCEQNLNHDAMYWYRQDPGQGLRLIYYSQIVNDFQKGDIAEGYSVSREKKESFPLTVTSAQKNPTAFYLCASSIDDVGGQPQHFGDGTRLSIL.

This clone was seen only a few times. The conserved final phenylalanine or tryptophan is absent from the CDR3, which likely points to a read error. The limits of the CDR3 on the DNA are not certain, so only TCRdb's listed CDR3 is given. Here the CDR3 reads CASSSTDRGRVWS. The chain links TRBV6-2 or TRBV6-3 to TRBJ1-1; TRBD1 reflects the table's D call only, with no check against the DNA. CDR1 and CDR2 from the germline V gene are MNHEY and SVGEGT. Inclusive of both ends, the CDR3 amounts to 13 amino acids.

The rearrangement joins TRBV3-1 (or the pseudogene TRBV3-2) to TRBJ2-5; 8 bases map to TRBD1. V lost 1 base to trimming and J lost 1 base; unmatched junction nucleotides: 5. Germline V gene sequence: CDR1 LGHDT, CDR2 YNNKEL (reference sequence). The CDR3 loop spans 16 amino acids. CDR3 region: CASSQGFGTGQETQYF. The CDR3 DNA sequence: TGTGCCAGCAGCCAAGGATTTGGGACAGGCCAAGAGACCCAGTACTTC.

This chain uses TRBV28 with TRBJ2-7, with 9 positions matching TRBD2. The CDR3 sequence is 15 residues long. CDR1 and CDR2 from the germline V gene are MDHEN and SYDVKM. V shed 0 bases and J 0 bases; nucleotides not matched to a gene: 0. DNA for the CDR3: TGTGCCAGCAGTTTATGGACTAGCGGCTCCTACGAGCAGTACTTC. Protein: CASSLWTSGSYEQYF. Variable domain in full (rest from reference TRBV28 and TRBJ2-7): DVKVTQSSRYLVKRTGEKVFLECVQDMDHENMFWYRQDPGLGLRLIYFSYDVKMKEKGDIPEGYSVSREKKERFSLILESASTNQTSMYLCASSLWTSGSYEQYFGPGTRLTVT.

The chain is built from TRBV13 and TRBJ1-4; TRBD1 is a possible D gene (6 bases). The ends were cut back, 0 bases at V and 7 bases at J, with 12 bases in the middle. The CDR3 has 15 residues. Germline assignment: CDR1 PRHDT and CDR2 FYEKMQ (reference sequence). The CDR3 DNA reads TGTGCCAGCAGCTTAGGTAGGGGGACGGCTGAAAAACTGTTTTTT. Amino acid sequence: CASSLGRGTAEKLFF.

The chain combines TRBV24-1 with TRBJ1-2, with no clear D. The CDR3 length is 15 residues. The V gene lost 3 bases and the J gene lost 3 bases, with 13 bases spanning the gap. Germline CDR1 and CDR2: KGHDR and SFDVKD. The DNA of the CDR3 is TGTGCCACCAGTGATAAGAGGGAGGCGGACTATGGCTACACCTTC. This encodes CATSDKREADYGYTF.

The rearrangement links TRBV9 to TRBJ2-5, with 8 bases aligning to TRBD2. Per the germline V gene, CDR1 is SGDLS and CDR2 is YYNGEE. The CDR3 has 15 residues. Unmatched junction bases numbered 2, after V lost 0 bases and J lost 1 base. CDR3 protein: CASSVAGGPQETQYF. The CDR3 DNA is TGTGCCAGCAGCGTAGCGGGAGGGCCCCAAGAGACCCAGTACTTC.

The V gene is TRBV2, the J gene TRBJ2-3, with 12 bases matching TRBD2. V shed 5 bases and J 4 bases; nucleotides not matched to a gene: 7. Germline values: CDR1 SNHLY, CDR2 FYNNEI. The CDR3 consists of 16 residues. CDR3 DNA: TGTGCCAGCAGTCCTAGGACTAGCGGGAACTCAGATACGCAGTATTTT. Amino acid sequence: CASSPRTSGNSDTQYF. Complete variable domain (other parts from reference TRBV2 and TRBJ2-3): EPEVTQTPSHQVTQMGQEVILRCVPISNHLYFYWYRQILGQKVEFLVSFYNNEISEKSEIFDDQFSVERPDGSNFTLKIRSTKLEDSAMYFCASSPRTSGNSDTQYFGPGTRLTVL.

Comment on this clone: Distinct nucleotide sequences in the sample also encode this CDR3. The chain joins TRBV27 to TRBJ2-7; TRBD2 matches at 10 bases. V gave up 5 bases and J gave up 0 bases; unmatched junction bases: 1. This CDR3 comprises 14 residues. In germline, CDR1 is MNHEY, CDR2 SMNVEV (reference sequence). This CDR3 is CASSRTSGSYEQYF. The CDR3 bases are TGTGCCAGCAGTAGGACTAGCGGCTCCTACGAGCAGTACTTC.

The chain couples TRBV4-3 to TRBJ2-7, with a weak D call TRBD2 (6 bases). CDR1 and CDR2 (germline): LGHNA, YSLEER. V shed 0 bases and J shed 7 bases, with 10 bases lying between them. The CDR3 is 13 residues long. CDR3: CASSQDVGREQYF. The CDR3 nucleotides are TGCGCCAGCAGCCAAGATGTAGGGAGGGAGCAGTACTTC.

The chain links TRBV29-1 to TRBJ1-1; D is uncertain. Trimming left V 4 bases short and J 0 bases short, with 9 bases between. Germline assignment: CDR1 SQVTM and CDR2 ANQGSEA. The CDR3 extends over 13 amino acids. For the CDR3, the DNA is TGCAGCGTTGGTGGTCAGATGAACACTGAAGCTTTCTTT. The encoded protein is CSVGGQMNTEAFF.

The genes are TRBV6-5 and TRBJ1-2; perhaps TRBD1 as D (6 bases). Germline loops: CDR1 MNHEY, CDR2 SVGAGI. V was clipped by 8 bases and J by 7 bases, with 20 bases between them. The CDR3 extends over 14 amino acids. CDR3 amino acids: CASPEEDSVFGYTF. CDR3 sequence (DNA): TGTGCCAGCCCCGAAGAGGACAGCGTGTTTGGCTACACCTTC.

This chain connects TRBV10-3 to TRBJ1-3; a weak D match, TRBD1 (6 bases). V lost 10 bases to trimming and J lost 0 bases, with 10 bases between them. The germline V gene has CDR1 ENHRY and CDR2 SYGVKD. This CDR3 spans 13 amino acids. As DNA, the CDR3 is TGTGCCACTCGGGACATCTCTGGAAACACCATATATTTT. Its translation is CATRDISGNTIYF.

The chain uses TRBV11-2 and TRBJ2-1; TRBD1 agrees at 7 bases. The CDR3 sequence is 17 residues long. Germline V gene sequence: CDR1 SGHAT, CDR2 FQNNGV. V dropped 5 bases and J dropped 4; count of bases not matched to a gene: 14. The CDR3 sequence: CASSPPGWDRVYNEQFF. CDR3 in DNA: TGTGCCAGCAGCCCCCCGGGATGGGACAGAGTATACAATGAGCAGTTCTTC. The full variable domain, rest sourced from reference TRBV11-2 and TRBJ2-1, is EAGVAQSPRYKIIEKRQSVAFWCNPISGHATLYWYQQILGQGPKLLIQFQNNGVVDDSQLPKDRFSAERLKGVDSTLKIQPAKLEDSAVYLCASSPPGWDRVYNEQFFGPGTRLTVL.